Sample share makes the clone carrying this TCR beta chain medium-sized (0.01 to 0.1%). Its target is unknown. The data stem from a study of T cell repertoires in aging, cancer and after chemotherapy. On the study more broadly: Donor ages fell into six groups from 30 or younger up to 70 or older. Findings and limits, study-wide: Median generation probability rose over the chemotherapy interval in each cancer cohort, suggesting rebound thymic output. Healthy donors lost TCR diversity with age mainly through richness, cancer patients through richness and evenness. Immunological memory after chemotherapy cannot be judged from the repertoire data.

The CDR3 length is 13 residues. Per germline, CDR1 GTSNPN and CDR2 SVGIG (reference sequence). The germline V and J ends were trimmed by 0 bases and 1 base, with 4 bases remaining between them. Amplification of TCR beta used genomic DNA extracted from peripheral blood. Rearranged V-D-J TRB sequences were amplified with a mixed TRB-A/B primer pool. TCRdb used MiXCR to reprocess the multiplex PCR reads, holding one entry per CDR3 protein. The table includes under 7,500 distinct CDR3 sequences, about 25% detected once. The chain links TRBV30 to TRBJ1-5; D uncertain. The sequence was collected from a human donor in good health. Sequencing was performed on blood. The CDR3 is CAWSVQSNQPQHF. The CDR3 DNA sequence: TGTGCCTGGAGTGTGCAGAGCAATCAGCCCCAGCATTTT.